This T cell receptor (beta chain) was captured in a study of blood T cells in healthy people across ages. Sample-barcoded 5' priming and a J-beta primer mix drove a second PCR of about 6 to 11 cycles. TCRdb itself ran the 5' RACE reads through MiXCR, one entry per CDR3 protein. The sample consists of some 1,500,000 distinct CDR3 sequences, 42% of them appearing once. This clonotype was picked up a small number of times. Its antigen is currently unknown. Regarding the study as a whole: TCR beta diversity, measured per million T cells, fell in a roughly linear way with age.

Germline V gene sequence: CDR1 KGHSH, CDR2 LQKENI. V lost 4 bases and J lost 7, with 5 bases in between. This CDR3 has 12 amino acids. The receptor was isolated from a woman between 18 and 29 years old in good health. This sequence joins TRBV18 and TRBJ1-6; D gene ambiguous. The material sequenced was blood. CDR3 amino acids: CASSHGNSPLHF. CDR3 sequence (DNA): TGTGCCAGCTCACACGGGAATTCACCCCTCCACTTT.